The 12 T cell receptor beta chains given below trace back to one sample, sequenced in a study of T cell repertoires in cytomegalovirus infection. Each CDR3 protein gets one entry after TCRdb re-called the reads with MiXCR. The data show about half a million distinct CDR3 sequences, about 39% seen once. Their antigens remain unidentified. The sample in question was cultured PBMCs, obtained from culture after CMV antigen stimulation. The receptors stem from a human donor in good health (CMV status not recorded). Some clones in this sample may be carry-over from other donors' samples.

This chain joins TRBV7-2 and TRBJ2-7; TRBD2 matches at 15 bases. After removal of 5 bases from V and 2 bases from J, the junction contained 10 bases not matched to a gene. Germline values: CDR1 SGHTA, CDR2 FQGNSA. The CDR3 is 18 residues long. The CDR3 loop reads CASSLGTSGRTITYEQYF. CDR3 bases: TGTGCCAGCAGCCTAGGGACTAGCGGGAGGACAATAACCTACGAGCAGTACTTC.

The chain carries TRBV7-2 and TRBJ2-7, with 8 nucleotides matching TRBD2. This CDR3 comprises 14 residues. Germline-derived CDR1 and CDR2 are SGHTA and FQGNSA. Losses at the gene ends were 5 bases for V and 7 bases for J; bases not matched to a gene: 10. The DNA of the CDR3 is TGTGCCAGCAGCCCCGGGGGGGAAATTAGAGAGCAGTACTTC. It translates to CASSPGGEIREQYF. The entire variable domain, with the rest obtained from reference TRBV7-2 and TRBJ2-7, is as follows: GAGVSQSPSNKVTEKGKDVELRCDPISGHTALYWYRQSLGQGLEFLIYFQGNSAPDKSGLPSDRFSAERTGGSVSTLTIQRTQQEDSAVYLCASSPGGEIREQYFGPGTRLTVT.

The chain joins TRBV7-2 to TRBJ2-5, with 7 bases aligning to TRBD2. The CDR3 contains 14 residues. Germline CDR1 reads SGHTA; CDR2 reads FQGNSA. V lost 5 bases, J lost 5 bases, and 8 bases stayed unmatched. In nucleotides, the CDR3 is TGTGCCAGCAGCCTATGGGGGGGGGGGGAGACCCAGTACTTC. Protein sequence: CASSLWGGGETQYF.

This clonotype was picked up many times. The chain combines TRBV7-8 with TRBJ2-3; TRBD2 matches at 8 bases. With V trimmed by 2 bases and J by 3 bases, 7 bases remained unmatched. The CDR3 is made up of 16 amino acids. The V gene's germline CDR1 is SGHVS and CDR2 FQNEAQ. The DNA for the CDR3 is TGTGCCAGCAGCTTATCCGGGGGGGCCGGGACAGATACGCAGTATTTT. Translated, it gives CASSLSGGAGTDTQYF.

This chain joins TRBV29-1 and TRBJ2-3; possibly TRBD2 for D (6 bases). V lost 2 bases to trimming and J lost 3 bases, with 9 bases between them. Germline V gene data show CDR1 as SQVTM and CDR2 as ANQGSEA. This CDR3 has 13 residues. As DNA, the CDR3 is TGCAGCGTTGAAAATGCGGGGACAGATACGCAGTATTTT. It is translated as CSVENAGTDTQYF.

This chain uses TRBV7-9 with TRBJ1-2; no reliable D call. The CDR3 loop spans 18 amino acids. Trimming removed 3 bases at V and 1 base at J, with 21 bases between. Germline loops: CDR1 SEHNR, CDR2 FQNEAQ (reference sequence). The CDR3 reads CASSFRTPLGVDNYGYTF. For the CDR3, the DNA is TGTGCCAGCAGCTTTCGAACACCTCTCGGGGTCGATAACTATGGCTACACCTTC.

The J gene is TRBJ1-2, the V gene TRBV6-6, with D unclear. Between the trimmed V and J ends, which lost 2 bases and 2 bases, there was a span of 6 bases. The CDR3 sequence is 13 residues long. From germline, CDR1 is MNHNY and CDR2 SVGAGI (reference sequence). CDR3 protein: CASSYGKNYGYTF. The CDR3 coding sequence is TGTGCCAGCAGTTACGGGAAAAACTATGGCTACACCTTC.

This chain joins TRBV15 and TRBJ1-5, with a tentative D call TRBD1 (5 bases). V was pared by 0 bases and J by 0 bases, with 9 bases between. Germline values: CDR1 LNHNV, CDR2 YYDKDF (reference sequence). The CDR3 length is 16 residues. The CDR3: CATSRDWGSSNQPQHF. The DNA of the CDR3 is TGTGCCACCAGCAGAGATTGGGGGTCTAGCAATCAGCCCCAGCATTTT.

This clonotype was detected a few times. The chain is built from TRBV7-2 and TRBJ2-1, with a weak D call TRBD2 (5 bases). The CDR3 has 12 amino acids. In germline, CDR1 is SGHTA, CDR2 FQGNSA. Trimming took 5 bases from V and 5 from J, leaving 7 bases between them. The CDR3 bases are TGTGCCAGCAGCCCACTAGACAATGAGCAGTTCTTC. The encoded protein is CASSPLDNEQFF.

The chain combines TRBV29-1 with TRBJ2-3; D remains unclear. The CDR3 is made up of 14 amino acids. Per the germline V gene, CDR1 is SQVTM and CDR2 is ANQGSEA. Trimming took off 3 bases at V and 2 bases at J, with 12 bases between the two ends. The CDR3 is CSVDSGSHTDTQYF. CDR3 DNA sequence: TGCAGCGTTGACAGTGGCAGTCACACAGATACGCAGTATTTT.

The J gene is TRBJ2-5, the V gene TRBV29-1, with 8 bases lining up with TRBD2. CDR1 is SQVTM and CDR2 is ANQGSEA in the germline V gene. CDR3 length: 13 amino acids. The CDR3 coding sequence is TGCGGGATGATAGCGGGGAGCGGACAGACCCAGTACTTC. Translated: CGMIAGSGQTQYF.

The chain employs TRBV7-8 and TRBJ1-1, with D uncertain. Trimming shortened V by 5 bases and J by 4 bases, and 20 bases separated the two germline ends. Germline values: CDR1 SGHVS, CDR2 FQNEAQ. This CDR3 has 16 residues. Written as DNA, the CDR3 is TGTGCCAGCAGCCCGAGGATAAACCCTGGTGGCACTGAAGCTTTCTTT. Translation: CASSPRINPGGTEAFF.